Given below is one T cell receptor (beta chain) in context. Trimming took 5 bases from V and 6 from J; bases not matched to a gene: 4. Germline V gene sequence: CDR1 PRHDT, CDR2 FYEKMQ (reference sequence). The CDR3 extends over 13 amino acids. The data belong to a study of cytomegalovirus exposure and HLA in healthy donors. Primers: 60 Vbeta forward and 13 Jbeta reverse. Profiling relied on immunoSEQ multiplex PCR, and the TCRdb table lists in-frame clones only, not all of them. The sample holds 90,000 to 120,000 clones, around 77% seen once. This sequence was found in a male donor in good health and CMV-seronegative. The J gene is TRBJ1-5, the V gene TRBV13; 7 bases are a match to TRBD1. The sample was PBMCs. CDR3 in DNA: TGTGCCAGCAGCCCCCAGGGGGTTCAGCCCCAGCATTTT. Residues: CASSPQGVQPQHF.